The next 25 T cell receptor beta chains were all read from a single sample in a study of blood T cell repertoires in COVID-19. The table came from immunoSEQ multiplex PCR; TCRdb's copy has only in-frame clones and leaves some out. The data contain a few hundred thousand clones, 89% of them seen just once; the ten biggest clones take up under 15%. Sequencing was carried out using peripheral blood. The receptors here all came from a woman aged 60-75 years with acute or convalescent COVID-19.

The chain carries TRBV10-3 and TRBJ1-5; 8 bases line up with TRBD1. CDR1 and CDR2 from the germline V gene are ENHRY and SYGVKD. The CDR3 loop spans 13 amino acids. Trimming took 8 bases from V and 1 from J; bases not matched to a gene: 1. CDR3 loop: CAIQGASNQPQHF. CDR3 DNA sequence: TGTGCCATCCAGGGGGCGAGCAATCAGCCCCAGCATTTT.

V gene TRBV27 combines with J gene TRBJ2-3, with D perhaps TRBD1 (5 bases). This CDR3 is built from 12 residues. V was trimmed by 8 bases and J by 4 bases, leaving 10 bases between them. CDR1 is MNHEY and CDR2 is SMNVEV in the germline V gene (reference sequence). For the CDR3, the DNA is TGTGCCAGCTCCAGGGATCCAGATACGCAGTATTTT. Translating it yields CASSRDPDTQYF.

The V and J genes are TRBV7-2 and TRBJ2-7; 7 nucleotides agree with TRBD1. V lost 5 bases to trimming and J lost 2 bases; unmatched junction nucleotides: 9. CDR1 and CDR2 (germline): SGHTA, FQGNSA. This CDR3 region has 15 residues. The CDR3 coding sequence is TGTGCCAGCAGCCTAACCGGGACAGAAGCCTACGAGCAGTACTTC. As protein: CASSLTGTEAYEQYF.

The CDR3 spells CASGPRTVDQPQHF. For the CDR3, the DNA is TGTGCCTCGGGTCCTCGGACAGTGGATCAGCCCCAGCATTTT. This chain links TRBV28 with TRBJ1-5; weak D call: TRBD1 (6 bases). Germline CDR1 is MDHEN and CDR2 is SYDVKM. The CDR3 spans 14 residues. The V gene lost 11 bases and the J gene lost 5 bases, with 19 bases spanning the gap. Full variable domain (rest looked up from reference TRBV28 and TRBJ1-5): DVKVTQSSRYLVKRTGEKVFLECVQDMDHENMFWYRQDPGLGLRLIYFSYDVKMKEKGDIPEGYSVSREKKERFSLILESASTNQTSMYLCASGPRTVDQPQHFGDGTRLSIL.

The J gene is TRBJ1-5, the V gene TRBV25-1; D remains unclear. Trimming pared 1 base from V and 4 bases from J, leaving 14 bases between. CDR1 is MGHDK, CDR2 SYGVNS, per germline. CDR3 length: 16 residues. DNA for the CDR3: TGTGCCAGCAGTGAATCCCGGACTGGCCCAAATCAGCCCCAGCATTTT. This codes for CASSESRTGPNQPQHF.

This chain joins TRBV7-2 and TRBJ2-1, with 14 bases lining up with TRBD2. The germline V gene encodes CDR1 SGHTA and CDR2 FQGNSA. The CDR3 totals 17 residues. V lost 5 bases and J lost 4; bases outside the gene matches: 7. CDR3 in DNA: TGTGCCAGCAGCCCAGGGACTAGCGGGAGTCTTTACAATGAGCAGTTCTTC. Its protein product is CASSPGTSGSLYNEQFF.

CDR3 in DNA: TGCGCCAGCAGCCAAGATCTGGACTTCTACGAGCAGTACTTC. This codes for CASSQDLDFYEQYF. The chain uses TRBV4-3 and TRBJ2-7; possibly TRBD2 for D (5 bases). With 0 bases removed from V and 3 bases from J, the gap between germline ends came to 9 bases. Looked up from germline, CDR1 is LGHNA and CDR2 is YSLEER. This CDR3 is built from 14 residues.

V is TRBV13 and J is TRBJ2-2, with 11 bases identical to TRBD2. The CDR3 has 17 amino acids. CDR1 and CDR2 (germline): PRHDT, FYEKMQ (reference sequence). Unmatched junction bases numbered 6, after V lost 5 bases and J lost 1 base. The CDR3 region is CASSPELAGVNTGELFF. The CDR3 bases are TGTGCCAGCAGCCCGGAACTAGCGGGGGTGAACACCGGGGAGCTGTTTTTT.

This chain connects TRBV3-1 (or the pseudogene TRBV3-2) to TRBJ2-2; 7 bases are a match to TRBD1. This CDR3 contains 16 residues. Germline CDR1 is LGHDT and CDR2 is YNNKEL (reference sequence). With 5 bases clipped from V and 4 bases from J, the junction kept 10 bases outside the gene matches. The CDR3 coding sequence is TGTGCCAGCAGCGCCACCGGGACAGAGATCACCGGGGAGCTGTTTTTT. Translated: CASSATGTEITGELFF.

V usage is TRBV5-4 and J usage is TRBJ2-1, with D uncertain. Germline V lookup: CDR1 SGHNT, CDR2 YYREEE (reference sequence). The CDR3 length is 13 residues. V gave up 6 bases and J gave up 12 bases, with 19 bases separating them. CDR3 sequence reads: CASTTPGAPGQFF. The CDR3 nucleotides read TGTGCCAGCACCACCCCCGGCGCCCCAGGGCAGTTCTTC.

The chain employs TRBV15 and TRBJ1-1; D possibly corresponds to TRBD1 (5 bases). CDR3 length: 15 amino acids. V was pared by 2 bases and J by 3 bases, with 13 bases between. Germline CDR1 is LNHNV and CDR2 is YYDKDF (reference sequence). The CDR3 loop is CATSRPQARDTEAFF. CDR3 nucleotides: TGTGCCACCAGCAGACCCCAAGCCAGGGACACTGAAGCTTTCTTT.

V is TRBV10-3 and J is TRBJ1-1, with TRBD1 identical over 7 bases. In germline, CDR1 is ENHRY, CDR2 SYGVKD. V lost 3 bases to trimming and J lost 5 bases; unmatched junction nucleotides: 9. The CDR3 totals 15 residues. This CDR3 reads CAISDRAGGSTEAFF. The CDR3 DNA sequence: TGTGCCATCAGTGATAGGGCAGGGGGGTCAACTGAAGCTTTCTTT.

Note on this clone: Compared with germline, one end of the junction differs, possibly owing to a read error. V gene TRBV27 combines with J gene TRBJ1-5; perhaps TRBD1 as D (5 bases). Germline loops: CDR1 MNHEY, CDR2 SMNVEV (reference sequence). This CDR3 is 12 amino acids long. DNA of the CDR3: TGTGTCAGCAGTAAACCGGGGGGTTCCCAGCATTTT. Its translation is CVSSKPGGSQHF.

This chain uses TRBV7-2 with TRBJ1-4; the D gene is possibly TRBD1 (5 bases). The germline CDR1 and CDR2 sequences are SGHTA and FQGNSA. The CDR3 is 14 amino acids. With 5 bases removed from V and 10 bases from J, the gap between germline ends came to 17 bases. The CDR3 region has the DNA TGTGCCAGCAGCGCGGGGACGGGCCGGCGAAAACTGTTTTTT. It specifies CASSAGTGRRKLFF.

The chain carries TRBV7-9 and TRBJ2-7; D is unresolved. The V gene's germline CDR1 is SEHNR and CDR2 FQNEAQ (reference sequence). With 0 bases removed from V and 0 bases from J, the gap between germline ends came to 6 bases. This CDR3 has 14 amino acids. The CDR3 nucleotides are TGTGCCAGCAGCTTAGCGGCTAGCTCCTACGAGCAGTACTTC. It encodes CASSLAASSYEQYF. The full variable domain, in which reference TRBV7-9 and TRBJ2-7 provide the parts outside the CDR3, is DTGVSQNPRHKITKRGQNVTFRCDPISEHNRLYWYRQTLGQGPEFLTYFQNEAQLEKSRLLSDRFSAERPKGSFSTLEIQRTEQGDSAMYLCASSLAASSYEQYFGPGTRLTVT.

The chain is built from TRBV7-9 and TRBJ2-7; 9 bases match TRBD1. The germline gives CDR1 SEHNR, CDR2 FQNEAQ (reference sequence). Trimming took 5 bases from V and 2 from J; bases not matched to a gene: 7. This CDR3 comprises 15 residues. The CDR3 bases are TGTGCCAGCAGCCCGCGACAGGGGGAAACCTACGAGCAGTACTTC. Amino acid sequence: CASSPRQGETYEQYF.

The chain employs TRBV7-2 and TRBJ1-5; D uncertain. Germline values: CDR1 SGHTA, CDR2 FQGNSA. There are 15 residues in the CDR3. Trimming took off 1 base at V and 0 bases at J, with 7 bases between the two ends. The CDR3 region is CASSLGGYSNQPQHF. The CDR3 DNA reads TGTGCCAGCAGCTTAGGAGGTTATAGCAATCAGCCCCAGCATTTT. The whole variable domain, filled in from reference TRBV7-2 and TRBJ1-5, reads GAGVSQSPSNKVTEKGKDVELRCDPISGHTALYWYRQSLGQGLEFLIYFQGNSAPDKSGLPSDRFSAERTGGSVSTLTIQRTQQEDSAVYLCASSLGGYSNQPQHFGDGTRLSIL.

This clone has only one observation. The CDR3, as DNA: TGTGCCAGCAGTTACTCGATGTCTCAGTCTCGAGAGACCCAGTACTTC. Its protein product is CASSYSMSQSRETQYF. This chain connects TRBV6-5 to TRBJ2-5, with unresolved D. The CDR3 consists of 16 residues. V dropped 0 bases and J dropped 4 bases, with 15 bases sitting between them. Germline V gene lookup returns CDR1 MNHEY and CDR2 SVGAGI.

Only one count was recorded for this clone. DNA of the CDR3: TGTGCCAGCAGTGTACGTGGGACAGGGGCCTTTATTGGCACTGAAGCTTTCTTT. Amino acids: CASSVRGTGAFIGTEAFF. This chain uses TRBV27 with TRBJ1-1, with 10 bases identical to TRBD1. V gave up 5 bases and J gave up 4 bases; unmatched junction bases: 16. The CDR3 consists of 18 residues. From germline, CDR1 is MNHEY and CDR2 SMNVEV (reference sequence).

The chain combines TRBV27 with TRBJ1-2; D perhaps matches TRBD1 (5 bases). Between the trimmed V and J ends, which lost 2 bases and 7 bases, there was a span of 14 bases. The CDR3 covers 14 residues. Looked up from germline, CDR1 is MNHEY and CDR2 is SMNVEV (reference sequence). CDR3 sequence (DNA): TGTGCCAGCAGTTTAGGAGACAGAGTCAGTGGCTACACCTTC. It yields the protein CASSLGDRVSGYTF.

This clone was picked up a small number of times. The chain recombines TRBV19 with TRBJ1-3; 7 bases are a match to TRBD1. The CDR3 extends over 16 amino acids. Germline V CDR1 and CDR2: LNHDA, SQIVND (reference sequence). V dropped 3 bases and J dropped 3; count of bases not matched to a gene: 8. CDR3 amino acids: CASSIRGGILGNTIYF. Written as DNA, the CDR3 is TGTGCCAGTAGTATTCGAGGGGGCATCCTTGGAAACACCATATATTTT. Filled out from reference TRBV19 and TRBJ1-3, the complete variable domain reads DGGITQSPKYLFRKEGQNVTLSCEQNLNHDAMYWYRQDPGQGLRLIYYSQIVNDFQKGDIAEGYSVSREKKESFPLTVTSAQKNPTAFYLCASSIRGGILGNTIYFGEGSWLTVV.

The chain employs TRBV2 and TRBJ1-1; no clear D gene. The length of the CDR3 is 15 residues. V lost 7 bases and J 5 bases, leaving 20 bases between the germline ends. From germline, CDR1 is SNHLY and CDR2 FYNNEI. This CDR3 is CASNPRVGRGTEAFF. The CDR3 DNA reads TGTGCCAGCAATCCCCGAGTCGGGAGAGGTACTGAAGCTTTCTTT.

The chain employs TRBV29-1 and TRBJ2-5, with a weak D call TRBD2 (6 bases). CDR1 is SQVTM and CDR2 is ANQGSEA in the germline V gene. V lost 6 bases, J lost 3 bases, and 11 bases lay in between. The CDR3 length is 12 residues. The CDR3 protein is CSVGTYEETQYF. CDR3 nucleotides: TGCAGCGTCGGGACTTACGAAGAGACCCAGTACTTC.

This clone showed up just once. The chain is built from TRBV6-5 and TRBJ1-2, with D uncertain. CDR1 and CDR2 from the germline V gene are MNHEY and SVGAGI. The V end lost 4 bases, the J end lost 8 bases, and 14 bases lay between the germline ends. This CDR3 is built from 13 residues. The CDR3 coding sequence is TGTGCCAGCAGTTCCACGAGGGTGGAGGGCTACACCTTC. Amino acids: CASSSTRVEGYTF.

This clone appeared a few times. V is TRBV10-3 and J is TRBJ1-4; D is unclear. Germline V gene data show CDR1 as ENHRY and CDR2 as SYGVKD. CDR3 length equals 11 residues. V was pared by 4 bases and J by 10 bases, with 7 bases between. CDR3 region: CAISARGKLFF. The DNA of the CDR3 is TGTGCCATCAGTGCTCGGGGAAAACTGTTTTTT.